The 21 T cell receptor beta chains given below trace back to one sample, sequenced in a study of vaccination and CD4 T cells after COVID-19. Their recognized antigens are unknown. Once obtained from cultured CD4+ T cells, the DNA was sequenced using the Oncomine TCR Beta short-read assay. TCRdb re-analysed the PCR reads in MiXCR, keeping a single row per CDR3 protein. The repertoire holds roughly 14,000 distinct CDR3 sequences, with 55% to 60% as singletons. Documented treatment: roughly 11-day PBMC culture with coronavirus spike peptide pools or control peptides (ViraFEST assay). Sequencing was performed on CD4+ T cells from blood, cultured in vitro. Receptors originate from a human donor who had recovered from COVID-19.

Only a few counts were recorded for this clonotype. This rearrangement joins TRBV7-2 to TRBJ1-6; D call uncertain. CDR1 is SGHTA and CDR2 is FQGNSA in the germline V gene. CDR3 length: 13 residues. V shed 4 bases and J shed 2 bases, with 3 bases lying between them. This CDR3 is CASSSTYNSPLHF. CDR3 nucleotide sequence: TGTGCCAGCAGCTCCACCTATAATTCACCCCTCCACTTT.

The chain is built from TRBV28 and TRBJ2-7; D not certain. V was shortened by 3 bases and J by 6 bases, with 9 bases between the two germline ends. Germline loops: CDR1 MDHEN, CDR2 SYDVKM. The CDR3 is made up of 12 amino acids. The DNA for the CDR3 is TGTGCCAGCAGTTTTCTAGTCGGCGAGCAGTACTTC. Protein sequence: CASSFLVGEQYF.

CDR3 sequence reads: CASSQVVGSNQPQHF. In DNA form, the CDR3 reads TGCGCCAGCAGCCAAGTAGTCGGGTCCAATCAGCCCCAGCATTTT. This chain connects TRBV4-1 to TRBJ1-5, with unresolved D. V was cut by 1 base and J by 3 bases, with 10 bases left in between. Germline V gives CDR1 MGHRA, CDR2 YSYEKL. This CDR3 has 15 amino acids.

The chain couples TRBV2 to TRBJ2-5; the D is unclear. V was clipped by 1 base and J by 5 bases, with 8 bases between them. This CDR3 is built from 13 residues. Per the germline V gene, CDR1 is SNHLY and CDR2 is FYNNEI. The DNA for the CDR3 is TGTGCCAGCAGTGAAGTTGCTGATGAGACCCAGTACTTC. Protein product: CASSEVADETQYF.

This clonotype was seen more than once but under ten times. V usage is TRBV15 and J usage is TRBJ1-6, with a weak D call TRBD1 (5 bases). The CDR3 consists of 14 residues. From germline, CDR1 is LNHNV and CDR2 YYDKDF (reference sequence). Trimming stripped 3 bases from V and 7 bases from J, with 10 bases between. The CDR3 loop reads CATSRTAENSPLHF. In DNA, the CDR3 is TGTGCCACCAGCAGGACAGCTGAAAATTCACCCCTCCACTTT.

The chain couples TRBV7-2 to TRBJ2-5, with D unclear. The germline V and J ends were trimmed by 5 bases and 4 bases, with 5 bases remaining between them. The CDR3 has 11 amino acids. The germline CDR1 and CDR2 sequences are SGHTA and FQGNSA. The chain's CDR3 is CASSPGETQYF. CDR3 DNA sequence: TGTGCCAGCAGCCCTGGAGAGACCCAGTACTTC.

The chain couples TRBV27 to TRBJ2-5; 13 bases are shared with TRBD2. With V trimmed by 5 bases and J by 5 bases, 14 bases remained unmatched. CDR3 length: 18 residues. The germline CDR1 and CDR2 sequences are MNHEY and SMNVEV (reference sequence). The chain's CDR3 is CASSASGLAGKWGETQYF. The CDR3 DNA follows: TGTGCCAGCAGTGCCTCGGGACTAGCGGGAAAGTGGGGGGAGACCCAGTACTTC.

In its sample, this clonotype was seen a few times. V is TRBV15 and J is TRBJ1-1; D gene ambiguous. The V end was cut by 1 base, the J end by 0 bases, with 12 bases between. This CDR3 spans 16 amino acids. The V gene's germline CDR1 is LNHNV and CDR2 YYDKDF (reference sequence). In DNA, the CDR3 is TGTGCCACCAGCAGAGGAGATCAAGGCTTGAACACTGAAGCTTTCTTT. Amino acids: CATSRGDQGLNTEAFF.

V is TRBV12-3 or TRBV12-4 and J is TRBJ2-5; the D gene is possibly TRBD1 (5 bases). The CDR3 loop spans 14 amino acids. V was pared by 7 bases and J by 1 base, with 13 bases between. The CDR3 spells CASTLQALQETQYF. CDR3 DNA sequence: TGTGCCAGCACCCTACAGGCCCTCCAAGAGACCCAGTACTTC.

This clonotype was counted once. The CDR3 DNA reads as TGTGCCAGCAGCTCAAACTGGGACACAACGAGAGAGACCCAGTACTTC. This gives the protein CASSSNWDTTRETQYF. The V gene is TRBV7-9, the J gene TRBJ2-5; TRBD1 is a possible D gene (6 bases). The germline V gene encodes CDR1 SEHNR and CDR2 FQNEAQ (reference sequence). This CDR3 has 16 amino acids. The V gene lost 4 bases and the J gene lost 4 bases, with 19 bases spanning the gap.

The CDR3 DNA is TGTGCCAGCAGTCTAAGCCGGTCCCAAGAGACCCAGTACTTC. Translation: CASSLSRSQETQYF. V usage is TRBV6-2 or TRBV6-3 and J usage is TRBJ2-5; D gene ambiguous. The CDR3 consists of 14 residues. V shed 5 bases and J shed 1 base, with 11 bases lying between them. Germline V lookup: CDR1 MNHEY, CDR2 SVGEGT.

The chain is built from TRBV19 and TRBJ2-3, with D possibly TRBD1 on 7 matching bases. Germline CDR1 LNHDA, CDR2 SQIVND (reference sequence). Trimming took 8 bases from V and 1 from J, leaving 19 bases between them. The CDR3 consists of 16 residues. This chain's CDR3 is CASATRDSVGTDTQYF. The CDR3 bases are TGTGCCAGTGCCACGCGGGACAGCGTAGGCACAGATACGCAGTATTTT.

The V call is TRBV7-2, the J call TRBJ2-5, with TRBD1 matching over 8 bases. CDR1 is SGHTA and CDR2 is FQGNSA in the germline V gene. This CDR3 has 13 residues. The J segment lost 3 bases and the V segment lost 5 bases, leaving 2 bases of the junction unmatched. This CDR3 reads CASSRGQEETQYF. The DNA of the CDR3 is TGTGCCAGCAGCCGGGGACAGGAAGAGACCCAGTACTTC.

This clonotype was seen a handful of times. This rearrangement joins TRBV10-3 to TRBJ2-6; D not resolved. Germline V gene sequence: CDR1 ENHRY, CDR2 SYGVKD. This CDR3 has 15 amino acids. V lost 6 bases and J lost 0, with 9 bases in between. CDR3 loop: CAIRGSSSGANVLTF. In DNA, the CDR3 is TGTGCCATCAGAGGAAGCAGCTCTGGGGCCAACGTCCTGACTTTC.

V gene TRBV24-1 combines with J gene TRBJ2-3, with TRBD2 matching over 10 bases. The CDR3 has 17 amino acids. With 3 bases clipped from V and 5 bases from J, the junction kept 10 bases outside the gene matches. The germline V gene encodes CDR1 KGHDR and CDR2 SFDVKD. The CDR3 DNA sequence: TGTGCCACCAGTGATGGAGCGGGAGGGCCCTTGATAGATACGCAGTATTTT. It is translated as CATSDGAGGPLIDTQYF.

This CDR3 is CASSLTSGMGPDTQYF. The CDR3 nucleotides read TGTGCCAGCAGCTTAACTAGCGGGATGGGACCAGATACGCAGTATTTT. The V and J genes are TRBV7-3 and TRBJ2-3, with TRBD2 identical over 8 bases. The CDR3 totals 16 residues. Germline V gives CDR1 SGHTA, CDR2 FQGTGA. The junction had 6 bases not matched to a gene; V was cut back by 0 bases and J by 4 bases. The full variable domain, in which reference TRBV7-3 and TRBJ2-3 provide the parts outside the CDR3, is GAGVSQTPSNKVTEKGKYVELRCDPISGHTALYWYRQSLGQGPEFLIYFQGTGAADDSGLPNDRFFAVRPEGSVSTLKIQRTERGDSAVYLCASSLTSGMGPDTQYFGPGTRLTVL.

The chain links TRBV7-9 to TRBJ1-2, with no clear D. Germline V gene sequence: CDR1 SEHNR, CDR2 FQNEAQ (reference sequence). The ends were cut back, 1 base at V and 7 bases at J, with 16 bases in the middle. The CDR3 totals 15 residues. The CDR3 DNA reads as TGTGCCAGCAGCTTAGTACAGAGCCAACTCGTTGGCTACACCTTC. Protein product: CASSLVQSQLVGYTF.

The chain has TRBV28 and TRBJ1-5; D gene unclear. The CDR3 spans 12 residues. V gave up 5 bases and J gave up 5 bases, with 7 bases separating them. The germline gives CDR1 MDHEN, CDR2 SYDVKM. The CDR3 nucleotides read TGTGCCAGCAGTGAGGAACATCAGCCCCAGCATTTT. The encoded protein is CASSEEHQPQHF. Full variable domain (remainder filled in from reference TRBV28 and TRBJ1-5): DVKVTQSSRYLVKRTGEKVFLECVQDMDHENMFWYRQDPGLGLRLIYFSYDVKMKEKGDIPEGYSVSREKKERFSLILESASTNQTSMYLCASSEEHQPQHFGDGTRLSIL.

There are a few counts of this clonotype. V gene TRBV29-1 combines with J gene TRBJ1-1; 8 bases are shared with TRBD1. Germline lookup yields CDR1 SQVTM and CDR2 ANQGSEA. The CDR3 has 15 residues. Unmatched junction bases numbered 7, after V lost 4 bases and J lost 0 bases. The CDR3 sequence is CSVGIPDRVNTEAFF. The DNA of the CDR3 is TGCAGCGTTGGGATACCGGACAGGGTGAACACTGAAGCTTTCTTT. The full variable domain, completed using reference TRBV29-1 and TRBJ1-1, is SAVISQKPSRDICQRGTSLTIQCQVDSQVTMMFWYRQQPGQSLTLIATANQGSEATYESGFVIDKFPISRPNLTFSTLTVSNMSPEDSSIYLCSVGIPDRVNTEAFFGQGTRLTVV.

This clonotype has just a few counts. The chain is built from TRBV7-2 and TRBJ2-3; D gene ambiguous. Germline V lookup: CDR1 SGHTA, CDR2 FQGNSA. This CDR3 is 14 amino acids long. V dropped 1 base and J dropped 4 bases, with 9 bases sitting between them. The CDR3 loop reads CASSLVLSPDTQYF. CDR3 DNA: TGTGCCAGCAGCTTAGTGCTAAGCCCAGATACGCAGTATTTT.

J is TRBJ2-3 and V is TRBV20-1, with TRBD2 identical over 7 bases. The J segment lost 1 base and the V segment lost 0 bases, leaving 13 bases of the junction unmatched. CDR3 size: 18 residues. Germline V gives CDR1 DFQATT, CDR2 SNEGSKA (reference sequence). This CDR3 reads CSAREGGGSETGTDTQYF. The CDR3 coding sequence is TGCAGTGCTAGAGAAGGAGGCGGGAGCGAAACTGGCACAGATACGCAGTATTTT.